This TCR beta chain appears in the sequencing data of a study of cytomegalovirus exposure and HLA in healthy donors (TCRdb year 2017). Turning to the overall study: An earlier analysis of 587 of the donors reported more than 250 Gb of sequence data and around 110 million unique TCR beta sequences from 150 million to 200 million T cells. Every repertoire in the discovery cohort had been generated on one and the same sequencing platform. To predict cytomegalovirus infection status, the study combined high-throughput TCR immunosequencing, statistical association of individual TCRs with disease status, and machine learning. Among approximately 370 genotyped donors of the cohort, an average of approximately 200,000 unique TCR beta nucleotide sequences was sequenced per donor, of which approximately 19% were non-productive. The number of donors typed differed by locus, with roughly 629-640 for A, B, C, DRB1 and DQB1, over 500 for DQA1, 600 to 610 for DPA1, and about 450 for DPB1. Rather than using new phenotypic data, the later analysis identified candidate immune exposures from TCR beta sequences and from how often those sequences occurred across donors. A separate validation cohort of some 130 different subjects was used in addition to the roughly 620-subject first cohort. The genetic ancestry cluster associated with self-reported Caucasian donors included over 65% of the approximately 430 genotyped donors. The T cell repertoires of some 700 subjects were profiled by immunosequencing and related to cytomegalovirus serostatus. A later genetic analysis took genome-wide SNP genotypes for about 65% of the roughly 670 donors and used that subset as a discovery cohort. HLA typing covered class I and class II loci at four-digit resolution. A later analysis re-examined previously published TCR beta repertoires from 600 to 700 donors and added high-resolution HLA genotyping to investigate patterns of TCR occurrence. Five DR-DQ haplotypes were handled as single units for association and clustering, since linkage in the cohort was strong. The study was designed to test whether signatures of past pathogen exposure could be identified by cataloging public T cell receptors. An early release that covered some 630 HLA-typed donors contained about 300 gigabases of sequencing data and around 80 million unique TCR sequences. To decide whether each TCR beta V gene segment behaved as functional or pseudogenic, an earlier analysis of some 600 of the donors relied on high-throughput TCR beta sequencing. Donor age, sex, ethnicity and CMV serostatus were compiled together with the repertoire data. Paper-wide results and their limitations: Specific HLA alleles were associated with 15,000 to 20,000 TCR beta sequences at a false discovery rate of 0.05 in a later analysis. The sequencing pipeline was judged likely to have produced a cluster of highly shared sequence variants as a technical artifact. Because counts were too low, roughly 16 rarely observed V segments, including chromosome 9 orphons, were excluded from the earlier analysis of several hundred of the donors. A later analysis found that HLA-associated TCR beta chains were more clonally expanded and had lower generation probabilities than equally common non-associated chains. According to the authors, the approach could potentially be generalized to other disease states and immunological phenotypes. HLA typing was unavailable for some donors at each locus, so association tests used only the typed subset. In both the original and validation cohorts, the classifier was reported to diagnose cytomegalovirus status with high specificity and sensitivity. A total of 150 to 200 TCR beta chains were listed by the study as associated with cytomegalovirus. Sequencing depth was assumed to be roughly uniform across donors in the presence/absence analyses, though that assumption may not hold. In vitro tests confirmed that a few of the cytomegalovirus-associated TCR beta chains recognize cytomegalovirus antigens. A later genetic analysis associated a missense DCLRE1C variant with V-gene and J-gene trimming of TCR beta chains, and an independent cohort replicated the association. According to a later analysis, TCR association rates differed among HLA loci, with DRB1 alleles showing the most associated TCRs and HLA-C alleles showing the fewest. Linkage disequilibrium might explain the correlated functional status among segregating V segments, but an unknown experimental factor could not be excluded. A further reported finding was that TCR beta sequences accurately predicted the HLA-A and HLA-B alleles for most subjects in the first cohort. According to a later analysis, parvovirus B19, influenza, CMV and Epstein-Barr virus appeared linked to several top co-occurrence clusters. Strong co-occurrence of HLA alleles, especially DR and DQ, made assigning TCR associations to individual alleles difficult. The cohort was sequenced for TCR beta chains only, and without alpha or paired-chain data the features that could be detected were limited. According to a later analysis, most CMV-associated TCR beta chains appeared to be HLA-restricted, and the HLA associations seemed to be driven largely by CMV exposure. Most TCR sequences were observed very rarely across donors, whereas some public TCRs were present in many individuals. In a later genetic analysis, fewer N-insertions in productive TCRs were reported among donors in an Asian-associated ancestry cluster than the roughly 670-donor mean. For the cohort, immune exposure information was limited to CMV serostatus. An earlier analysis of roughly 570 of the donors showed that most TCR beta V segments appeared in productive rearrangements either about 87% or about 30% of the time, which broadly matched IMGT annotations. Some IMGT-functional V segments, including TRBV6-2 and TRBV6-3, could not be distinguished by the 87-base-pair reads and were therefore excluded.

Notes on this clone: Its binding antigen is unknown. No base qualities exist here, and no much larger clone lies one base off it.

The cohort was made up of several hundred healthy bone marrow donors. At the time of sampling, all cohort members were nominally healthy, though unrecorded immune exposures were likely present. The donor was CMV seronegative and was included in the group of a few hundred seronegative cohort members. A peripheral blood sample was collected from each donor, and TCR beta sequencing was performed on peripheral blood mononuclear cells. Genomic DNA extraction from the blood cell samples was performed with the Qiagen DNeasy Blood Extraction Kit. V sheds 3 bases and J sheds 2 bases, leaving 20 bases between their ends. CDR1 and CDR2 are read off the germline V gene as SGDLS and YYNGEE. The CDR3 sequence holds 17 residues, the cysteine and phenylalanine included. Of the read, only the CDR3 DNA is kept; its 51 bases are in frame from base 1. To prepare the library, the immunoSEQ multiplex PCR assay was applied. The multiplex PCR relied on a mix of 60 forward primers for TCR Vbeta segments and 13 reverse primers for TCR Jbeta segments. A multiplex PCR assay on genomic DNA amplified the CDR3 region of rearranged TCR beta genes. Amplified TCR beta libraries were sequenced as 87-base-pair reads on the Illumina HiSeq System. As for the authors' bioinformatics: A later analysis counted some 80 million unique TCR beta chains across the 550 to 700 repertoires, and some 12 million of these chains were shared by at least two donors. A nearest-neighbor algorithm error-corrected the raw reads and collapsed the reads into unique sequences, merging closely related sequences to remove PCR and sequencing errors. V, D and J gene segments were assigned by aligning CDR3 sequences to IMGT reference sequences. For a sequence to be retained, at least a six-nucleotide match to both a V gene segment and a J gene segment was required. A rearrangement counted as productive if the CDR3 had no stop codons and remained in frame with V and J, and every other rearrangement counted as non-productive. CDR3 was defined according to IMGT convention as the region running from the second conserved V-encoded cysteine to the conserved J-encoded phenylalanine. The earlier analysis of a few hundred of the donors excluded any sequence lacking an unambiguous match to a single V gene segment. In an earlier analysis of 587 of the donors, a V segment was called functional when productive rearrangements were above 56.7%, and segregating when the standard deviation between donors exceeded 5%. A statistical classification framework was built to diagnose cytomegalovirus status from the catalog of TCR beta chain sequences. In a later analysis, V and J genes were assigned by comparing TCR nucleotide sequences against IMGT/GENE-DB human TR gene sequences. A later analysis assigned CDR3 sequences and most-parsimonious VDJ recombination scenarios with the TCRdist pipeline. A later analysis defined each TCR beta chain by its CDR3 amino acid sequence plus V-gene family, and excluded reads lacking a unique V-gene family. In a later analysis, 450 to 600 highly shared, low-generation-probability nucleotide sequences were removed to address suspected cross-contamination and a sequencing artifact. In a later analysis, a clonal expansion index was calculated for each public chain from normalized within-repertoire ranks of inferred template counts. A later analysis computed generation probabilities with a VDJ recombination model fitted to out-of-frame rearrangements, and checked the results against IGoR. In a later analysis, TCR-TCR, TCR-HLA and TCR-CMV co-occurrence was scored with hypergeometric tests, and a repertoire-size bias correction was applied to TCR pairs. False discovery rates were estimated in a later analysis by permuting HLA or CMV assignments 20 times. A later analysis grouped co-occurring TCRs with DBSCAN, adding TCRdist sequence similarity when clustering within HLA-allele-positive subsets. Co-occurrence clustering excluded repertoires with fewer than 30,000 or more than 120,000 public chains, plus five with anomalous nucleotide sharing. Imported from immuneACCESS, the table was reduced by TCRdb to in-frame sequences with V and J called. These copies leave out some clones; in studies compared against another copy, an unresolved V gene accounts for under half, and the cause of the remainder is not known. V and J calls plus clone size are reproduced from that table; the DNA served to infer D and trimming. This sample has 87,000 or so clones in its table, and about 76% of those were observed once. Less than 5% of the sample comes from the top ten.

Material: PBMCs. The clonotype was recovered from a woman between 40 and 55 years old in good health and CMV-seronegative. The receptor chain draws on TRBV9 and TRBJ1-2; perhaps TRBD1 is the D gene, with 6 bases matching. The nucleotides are TGTGCCAGCAGCGAGACAGGCACCGGGACACCCAACTATGGCTACACCTTC. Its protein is CASSETGTGTPNYGYTF.